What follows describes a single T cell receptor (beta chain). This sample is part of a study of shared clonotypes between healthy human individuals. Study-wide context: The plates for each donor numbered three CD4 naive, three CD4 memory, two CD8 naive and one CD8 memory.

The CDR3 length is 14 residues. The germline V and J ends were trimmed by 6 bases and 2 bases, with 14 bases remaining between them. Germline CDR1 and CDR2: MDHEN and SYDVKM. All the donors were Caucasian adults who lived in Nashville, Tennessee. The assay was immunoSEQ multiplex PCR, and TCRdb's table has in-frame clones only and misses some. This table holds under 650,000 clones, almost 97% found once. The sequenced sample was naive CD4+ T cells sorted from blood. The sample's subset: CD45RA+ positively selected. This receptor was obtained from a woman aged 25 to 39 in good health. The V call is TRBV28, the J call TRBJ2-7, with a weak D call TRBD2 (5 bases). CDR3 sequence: CASSSQTGTYEQYF. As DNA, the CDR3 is TGTGCCAGCAGCTCTCAGACGGGGACCTACGAGCAGTACTTC.